Each of the 3 T cell receptor beta chains below was sequenced from the same sample in a study of CD8 T cells in Susac syndrome. RNA amounts of about 0.5 to 1 ug underwent reverse transcription with random hexamers. TCRdb processed the immunoSEQ multiplex PCR reads anew with MiXCR; each CDR3 protein has one entry. The sample records roughly 150,000 distinct CDR3 sequences, roughly 95% being singletons. Sequencing was performed on CD4+ T cells from PBMCs. The receptors were gathered from a human donor with Susac syndrome.

This clonotype was seen once. The chain carries TRBV28 and TRBJ1-1; D perhaps matches TRBD1 (5 bases). This CDR3 has 13 amino acids. V lost 2 bases, J lost 6 bases, and 10 bases lay in between. Looked up from germline, CDR1 is MDHEN and CDR2 is SYDVKM. CDR3 DNA: TGTGCCAGCAGTTTAGCAGGGTCGGCTGAAGCTTTCTTT. Encoded protein: CASSLAGSAEAFF.

The V and J genes are TRBV7-2 and TRBJ2-7, with 7 bases lining up with TRBD1. V trimming: 5 bases; J trimming: 3 bases; junction bases outside the gene matches: 4. The CDR3 covers 13 residues. From germline, CDR1 is SGHTA and CDR2 FQGNSA. The CDR3 loop reads CASSPGQFYEQYF. CDR3 nucleotides: TGTGCCAGCAGCCCGGGACAGTTCTACGAGCAGTACTTC.

The V call is TRBV9, the J call TRBJ2-3; a weak D match, TRBD2 (6 bases). The CDR3 has 16 residues. CDR1 is SGDLS, CDR2 YYNGEE, per germline. The V and J ends lost 0 bases and 0 bases respectively, with 11 bases between them. The CDR3 here is CASSVAGTPSTDTQYF. The CDR3 region has the DNA TGTGCCAGCAGCGTAGCCGGGACTCCTAGCACAGATACGCAGTATTTT. Together with reference TRBV9 and TRBJ2-3, the CDR3 gives the full variable domain: DSGVTQTPKHLITATGQRVTLRCSPRSGDLSVYWYQQSLDQGLQFLIQYYNGEERAKGNILERFSAQQFPDLHSELNLSSLELGDSALYFCASSVAGTPSTDTQYFGPGTRLTVL.